What follows are 9 T cell receptor beta chains derived from one specimen sequenced in a study of identical twins. TCRdb redid the calling of the 5' RACE reads with MiXCR, one entry per CDR3 protein. The table shows a few hundred thousand distinct CDR3 sequences, with roughly an eighth occurring only once. The sample also formed part of further work on yellow fever vaccine responses in identical twins.

Sample: CD4+ T cells sorted from blood. Every receptor here comes from a woman younger than 35 in good health.

This clonotype came up many times. The chain has TRBV12-3 or TRBV12-4 and TRBJ2-7, with 12 bases identical to TRBD1. The CDR3 is 14 residues long. The ends lost 4 bases at V and 5 bases at J; junction bases unmatched: 3. CDR3 amino acids: CASSWGQGAHEQYF. The CDR3 region has the DNA TGTGCCAGCAGTTGGGGACAGGGGGCCCACGAGCAGTACTTC.

There are a few counts of this clonotype. This chain links TRBV6-2 or TRBV6-3 with TRBJ2-4, with 9 nucleotides matching TRBD1. The CDR3 contains 14 residues. Germline V lookup: CDR1 MNHEY, CDR2 SVGEGT. Germline trimming cut 6 bases from V and 14 bases from J; bases unmatched to any gene: 14. The CDR3 protein is CASRPTGGVTNEYF. In DNA, the CDR3 is TGTGCCAGCAGGCCCACAGGGGGCGTAACGAACGAGTACTTC.

This clonotype was observed at least ten times. The chain joins TRBV3-1 to TRBJ2-1, with 8 positions matching TRBD2. The CDR3 runs to 14 residues. Germline V gives CDR1 LGHDT, CDR2 YNNKEL (reference sequence). The CDR3 loop is CAVSGKSSYNEQFF. In nucleotides, the CDR3 is TGTGCAGTTAGCGGGAAGAGCTCCTACAATGAGCAGTTCTTC.

This clonotype has a count of ten or more. V gene TRBV10-3 combines with J gene TRBJ2-3; possible D gene TRBD2, 6 bases. V lost 10 bases, J lost 1 base, and 12 bases lay in between. CDR3 size: 13 residues. Germline-derived CDR1 and CDR2 are ENHRY and SYGVKD. The CDR3 coding sequence is TGTGCCACCACGCCGGGGGGCACAGATACGCAGTATTTT. This codes for CATTPGGTDTQYF.

This clonotype was observed a handful of times. The J gene is TRBJ2-1, the V gene TRBV5-1; maybe TRBD1 (6 bases). The length of the CDR3 is 14 residues. Germline CDR1 and CDR2: SGHRS and YFSETQ. V was cut by 1 base and J by 3 bases, with 8 bases left in between. This CDR3 is CASSLQGNYNEQFF. The CDR3 DNA is TGCGCCAGCAGCTTGCAGGGGAACTACAATGAGCAGTTCTTC.

The V call is TRBV20-1, the J call TRBJ1-5; 8 positions match TRBD1. CDR1 is DFQATT, CDR2 SNEGSKA, per germline (reference sequence). The V segment lost 6 bases and the J segment 1 base; nucleotides outside the gene matches: 17. CDR3 length equals 18 residues. CDR3 protein: CSAPSVRGRRGSNQPQHF. CDR3 DNA sequence: TGCAGTGCCCCGAGCGTCAGGGGGCGCCGGGGGAGCAATCAGCCCCAGCATTTT.

This clonotype was counted a few times. The genes are TRBV15 and TRBJ1-6; no definite D call. The ends were cut back, 0 bases at V and 6 bases at J, with 9 bases in the middle. This CDR3 has 15 residues. Per the germline V gene, CDR1 is LNHNV and CDR2 is YYDKDF (reference sequence). The CDR3 is CATSRDGGLNSPLHF. In DNA form, the CDR3 reads TGTGCCACCAGCAGAGATGGCGGGCTTAATTCACCCCTCCACTTT.

The chain couples TRBV5-4 to TRBJ1-4; D is ambiguous. Trimming took 4 bases from V and 5 from J, leaving 12 bases between them. The length of the CDR3 is 14 residues. Germline V gene data show CDR1 as SGHNT and CDR2 as YYREEE (reference sequence). The CDR3 sequence: CASSPESVNEKLFF. In nucleotides, the CDR3 is TGTGCCAGCAGCCCAGAATCGGTCAATGAAAAACTGTTTTTT. Combining the CDR3 with reference TRBV5-4 and TRBJ1-4 gives the whole variable domain ETGVTQSPTHLIKTRGQQVTLRCSSQSGHNTVSWYQQALGQGPQFIFQYYREEENGRGNFPPRFSGLQFPNYSSELNVNALELDDSALYLCASSPESVNEKLFFGSGTQLSVL.

The chain couples TRBV11-2 to TRBJ2-2, with D tentatively TRBD1 or TRBD2 (6 bases each). Germline V CDR1 and CDR2: SGHAT, FQNNGV. V was pared by 5 bases and J by 5 bases, with 24 bases between. The length of the CDR3 is 18 residues. This CDR3 is CASSDFIGPGAGTGELFF. CDR3 bases: TGTGCCAGCAGCGATTTTATTGGTCCGGGGGCAGGAACCGGGGAGCTGTTTTTT.